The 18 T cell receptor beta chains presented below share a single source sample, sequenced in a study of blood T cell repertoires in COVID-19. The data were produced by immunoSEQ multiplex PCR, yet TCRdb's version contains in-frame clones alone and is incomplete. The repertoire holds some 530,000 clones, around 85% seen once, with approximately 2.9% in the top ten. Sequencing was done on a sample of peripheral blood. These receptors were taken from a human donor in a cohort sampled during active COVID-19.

In DNA, the CDR3 is TGTGCCAGCAGCTACCGTGGAGCGGGGGATGAGCAGTTCTTC. It is translated as CASSYRGAGDEQFF. J is TRBJ2-1 and V is TRBV7-2, with 8 bases identical to TRBD2. Germline CDR1 and CDR2: SGHTA and FQGNSA. The ends lost 4 bases at V and 8 bases at J; junction bases unmatched: 7. The CDR3 contains 14 residues.

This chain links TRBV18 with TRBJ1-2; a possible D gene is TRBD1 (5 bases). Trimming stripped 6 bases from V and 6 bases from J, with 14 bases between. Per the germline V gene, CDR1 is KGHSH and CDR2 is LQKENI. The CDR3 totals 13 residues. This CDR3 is CASSLDDRNGYTF. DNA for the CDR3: TGTGCCAGCTCCCTGGACGACAGAAATGGCTACACCTTC.

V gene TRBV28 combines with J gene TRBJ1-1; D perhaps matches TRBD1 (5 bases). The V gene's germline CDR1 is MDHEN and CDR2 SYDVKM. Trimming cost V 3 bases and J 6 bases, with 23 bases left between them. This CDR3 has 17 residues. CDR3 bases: TGTGCCAGCAGTTTTCCCCAAAAAGCAGGGAAATTTTCTGAAGCTTTCTTT. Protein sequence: CASSFPQKAGKFSEAFF.

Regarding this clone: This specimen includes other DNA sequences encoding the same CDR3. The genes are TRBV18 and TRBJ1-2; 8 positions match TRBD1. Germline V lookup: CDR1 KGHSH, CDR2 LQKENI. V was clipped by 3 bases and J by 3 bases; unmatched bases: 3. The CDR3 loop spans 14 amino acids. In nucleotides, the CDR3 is TGTGCCAGCTCACCTCAGGGGGCTGACTATGGCTACACCTTC. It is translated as CASSPQGADYGYTF.

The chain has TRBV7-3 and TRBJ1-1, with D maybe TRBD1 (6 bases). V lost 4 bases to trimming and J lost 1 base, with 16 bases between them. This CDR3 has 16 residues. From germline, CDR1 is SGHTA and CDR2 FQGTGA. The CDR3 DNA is TGTGCCAGCAGCTCTCAGGGGCCGAGCCGGAACACTGAAGCTTTCTTT. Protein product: CASSSQGPSRNTEAFF.

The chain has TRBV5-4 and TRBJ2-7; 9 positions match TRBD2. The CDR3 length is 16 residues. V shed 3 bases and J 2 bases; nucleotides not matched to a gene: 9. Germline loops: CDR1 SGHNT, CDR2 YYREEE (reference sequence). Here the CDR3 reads CASSSFRERGAYEQYF. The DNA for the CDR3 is TGTGCCAGCAGCTCCTTTCGGGAGCGGGGGGCCTACGAGCAGTACTTC.

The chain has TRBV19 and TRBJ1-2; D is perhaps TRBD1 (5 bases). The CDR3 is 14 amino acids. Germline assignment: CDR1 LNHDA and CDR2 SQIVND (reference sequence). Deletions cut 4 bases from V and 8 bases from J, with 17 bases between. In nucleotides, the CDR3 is TGTGCCAGTAGTACTGTGGGGGGACCGGGAGGCTACACCTTC. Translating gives CASSTVGGPGGYTF.

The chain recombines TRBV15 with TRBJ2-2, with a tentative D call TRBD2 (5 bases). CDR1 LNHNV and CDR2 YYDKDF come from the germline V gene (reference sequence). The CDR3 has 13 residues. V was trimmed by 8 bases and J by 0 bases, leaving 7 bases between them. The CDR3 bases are TGTGCCACCCTAGCATCGAACACCGGGGAGCTGTTTTTT. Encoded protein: CATLASNTGELFF.

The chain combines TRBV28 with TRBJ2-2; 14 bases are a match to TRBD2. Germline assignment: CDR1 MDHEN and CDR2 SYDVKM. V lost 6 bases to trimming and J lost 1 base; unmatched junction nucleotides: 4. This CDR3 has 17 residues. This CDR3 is CASRETSGRGNTGELFF. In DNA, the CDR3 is TGTGCCAGCAGGGAGACTAGCGGGAGGGGGAACACCGGGGAGCTGTTTTTT.

CDR3 amino acids: CSVGGPGAFF. The CDR3 DNA follows: TGCAGCGTTGGGGGCCCTGGGGCTTTCTTT. The chain uses TRBV29-1 and TRBJ1-1, with D possibly TRBD1 on 5 matching bases. The V end lost 4 bases, the J end lost 11 bases, and 11 bases lay between the germline ends. This CDR3 is 10 amino acids long. The germline CDR1 and CDR2 sequences are SQVTM and ANQGSEA.

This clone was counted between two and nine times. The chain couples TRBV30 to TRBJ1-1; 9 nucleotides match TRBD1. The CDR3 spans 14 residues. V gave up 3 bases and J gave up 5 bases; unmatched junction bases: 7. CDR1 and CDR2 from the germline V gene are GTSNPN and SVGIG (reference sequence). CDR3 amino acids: CAWSYGTGRTEAFF. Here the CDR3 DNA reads TGTGCCTGGAGCTACGGGACAGGGAGGACTGAAGCTTTCTTT.

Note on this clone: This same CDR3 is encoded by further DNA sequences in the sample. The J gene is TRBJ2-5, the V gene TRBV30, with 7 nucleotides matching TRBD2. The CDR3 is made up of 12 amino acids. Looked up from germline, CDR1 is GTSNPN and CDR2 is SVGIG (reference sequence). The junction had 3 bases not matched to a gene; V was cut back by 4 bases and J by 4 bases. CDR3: CAWTSGGETQYF. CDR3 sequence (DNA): TGTGCCTGGACCTCGGGGGGAGAGACCCAGTACTTC.

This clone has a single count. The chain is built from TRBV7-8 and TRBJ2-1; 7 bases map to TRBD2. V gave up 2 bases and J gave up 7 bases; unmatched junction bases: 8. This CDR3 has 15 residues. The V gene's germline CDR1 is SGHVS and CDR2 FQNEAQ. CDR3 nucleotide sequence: TGTGCCAGCAGCTTACTAGCGGCTGTAGTTAATGAGCAGTTCTTC. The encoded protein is CASSLLAAVVNEQFF.

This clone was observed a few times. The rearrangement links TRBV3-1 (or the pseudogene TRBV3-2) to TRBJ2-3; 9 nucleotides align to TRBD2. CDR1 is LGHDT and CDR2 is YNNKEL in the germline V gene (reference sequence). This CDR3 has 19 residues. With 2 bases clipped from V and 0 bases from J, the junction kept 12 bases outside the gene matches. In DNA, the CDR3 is TGTGCCAGCAGCCAATTCCAGCGGGAGGAAATATGGAGCACAGATACGCAGTATTTT. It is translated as CASSQFQREEIWSTDTQYF.

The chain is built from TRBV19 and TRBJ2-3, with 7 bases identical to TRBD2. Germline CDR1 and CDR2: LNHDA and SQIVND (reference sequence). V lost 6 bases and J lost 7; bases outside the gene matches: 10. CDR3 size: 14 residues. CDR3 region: CASSPWEGRNTQYF. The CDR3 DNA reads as TGTGCCAGTAGCCCATGGGAGGGGAGAAATACGCAGTATTTT.

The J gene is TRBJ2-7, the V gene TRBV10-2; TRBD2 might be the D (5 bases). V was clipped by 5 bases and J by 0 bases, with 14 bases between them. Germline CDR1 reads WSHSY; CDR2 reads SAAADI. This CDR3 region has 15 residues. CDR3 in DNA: TGCGCCAGCAGTCGGACGGAACTAGGCTCCTACGAGCAGTACTTC. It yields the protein CASSRTELGSYEQYF.

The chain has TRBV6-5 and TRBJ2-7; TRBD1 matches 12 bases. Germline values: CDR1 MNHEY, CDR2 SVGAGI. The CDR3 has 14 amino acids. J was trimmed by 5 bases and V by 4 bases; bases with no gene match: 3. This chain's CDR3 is CASSWGQGAHEQYF. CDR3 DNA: TGTGCCAGCAGTTGGGGACAGGGGGCCCACGAGCAGTACTTC.

The DNA for the CDR3 is TGTGCCATCAGTGACGCAGGGGCCTATGGCTACACCTTC. Its protein product is CAISDAGAYGYTF. This chain links TRBV10-3 with TRBJ1-2; D is possibly TRBD1 (6 bases). This CDR3 is built from 13 residues. The germline CDR1 and CDR2 sequences are ENHRY and SYGVKD. The ends were cut back, 3 bases at V and 4 bases at J, with 9 bases in the middle.